This entry lists 4 T cell receptor beta chains sequenced from one sample in a study of cytomegalovirus exposure and HLA in healthy donors. Primers: 60 Vbeta forward and 13 Jbeta reverse. Here immunoSEQ multiplex PCR was the method, and the copy in TCRdb shows in-frame clones only, minus some. Among about 160,000 clones listed, nearly 80% were seen once. Sequenced input: PBMCs. The receptors here all came from a young man in good health and CMV-seropositive.

This chain connects TRBV7-6 to TRBJ2-7; 7 nucleotides agree with TRBD1. The trim removed 5 bases at V and 0 bases at J, leaving 1 base unmatched. The CDR3 covers 13 residues. Germline V gene data show CDR1 as SGHVS and CDR2 as FNYEAQ. The CDR3 DNA reads TGTGCCAGCAGCGGGGACAGCTCCTACGAGCAGTACTTC. This encodes CASSGDSSYEQYF. Looking up the rest from reference TRBV7-6 and TRBJ2-7 gives the full variable domain: GAGVSQSPRYKVTKRGQDVALRCDPISGHVSLYWYRQALGQGPEFLTYFNYEAQQDKSGLPNDRFSAERPEGSISTLTIQRTEQRDSAMYRCASSGDSSYEQYFGPGTRLTVT.

The chain joins TRBV4-1 to TRBJ2-5; D might be TRBD1 (5 bases). The V gene's germline CDR1 is MGHRA and CDR2 YSYEKL. Deletions cut 4 bases from V and 3 bases from J, with 12 bases between. The CDR3 totals 14 residues. The DNA of the CDR3 is TGCGCCAGCAGCCCTCCGGACAAGAAAGAGACCCAGTACTTC. Protein sequence: CASSPPDKKETQYF.

The rearrangement links TRBV11-2 to TRBJ1-1; the D gene is possibly TRBD1 (5 bases). The length of the CDR3 is 13 residues. The V end lost 0 bases, the J end lost 11 bases, and 13 bases lay between the germline ends. Germline assignment: CDR1 SGHAT and CDR2 FQNNGV. The CDR3 here is CASSLERGRDAFF. The CDR3 DNA is TGTGCCAGCAGCTTAGAAAGGGGCAGGGATGCTTTCTTT.

This chain joins TRBV19 and TRBJ1-2; tentatively, D is TRBD1 (6 bases). Germline CDR1 LNHDA, CDR2 SQIVND (reference sequence). V was pared by 6 bases and J by 5 bases, with 19 bases between. This CDR3 spans 15 amino acids. CDR3 sequence: CASRSQLAGEYGYTF. The DNA for the CDR3 is TGTGCCAGTAGATCGCAATTGGCAGGGGAATATGGCTACACCTTC.